This TCR beta chain was observed in a study of spatial heterogeneity in lung cancer. Time point specified: sample taken at primary tumor resection. This clonotype has at least ten counts. Its specificity is not known. Germline CDR1 and CDR2: MNHEY and SMNVEV (reference sequence). V shed 3 bases and J shed 6 bases, with 6 bases lying between them. This CDR3 has 11 residues. Whole-study results and caveats: Alpha chain coverage of tumor T cells was estimated at about 7%, and beta chain coverage at 13% to 15%. Expanded alpha and beta TCR counts within tumors tracked tumor mutation counts.

A single record per CDR3 protein comes from TCRdb applying MiXCR to the 5' RACE reads. The sample carries roughly 5,100 distinct CDR3 sequences, 9.5% to 15% recorded once. This specimen was lung tumor tissue, taken at surgery. V and J are TRBV27 and TRBJ2-7; D is uncertain. This TCR came from a male donor with early-stage non-small cell lung cancer. The CDR3 reads CASSFGLEQYF. CDR3 DNA: TGTGCCAGCAGTTTCGGTCTCGAGCAGTACTTC.